A selection of T cell receptor beta chains follows, all from one sample in a study of response to subunit inactivated influenza vaccine. TCRdb analysed the RT-PCR reads with MiXCR anew, one entry per CDR3 protein. The sample shows 450,000 to 550,000 distinct CDR3 sequences, around 25% of them seen only once. The sample in question was CD4+ T cells sorted from PBMCs, obtained approximately 5 days after vaccination. The receptors were gathered from a man aged 45-65 years who received an inactivated influenza vaccine. Both conserved end residues are part of each CDR3. D genes are given only for firm matches. Only part of the rows carry a size: once, few, many, or a class if the clone is expanded.

CDR3 length	D gene	clone size	V gene	J gene	CDR3 protein	CDR3 DNA
13	-	few	TRBV20-1	TRBJ2-3	CSAGVPSTDTQYF	TGCAGTGCGGGGGTCCCTAGCACAGATACGCAGTATTTT
13	-	few	TRBV2	TRBJ2-7	CASSEIGEIEQYF	TGTGCCAGCAGTGAAATTGGGGAGATCGAGCAGTACTTC
16	TRBD2	-	TRBV20-1	TRBJ2-3	CSARALLAESTDTQYF	TGCAGTGCTAGAGCCTTACTAGCGGAAAGCACAGATACGCAGTATTTT
12	-	many	TRBV24-1	TRBJ2-1	CATSDFWNEQFF	TGTGCCACCAGTGATTTTTGGAATGAGCAGTTCTTC
14	-	-	TRBV4-3	TRBJ2-5	CASSQGTYRETQYF	TGCGCCAGCAGCCAAGGCACATACCGAGAGACCCAGTACTTC
16	TRBD2	few	TRBV29-1	TRBJ2-1	CSVISSSGGAYNEQFF	TGCAGCGTTATCTCCTCTAGCGGAGGGGCCTACAATGAGCAGTTCTTC
13	-	few	TRBV20-1	TRBJ1-2	CSASNLANYGYTF	TGCAGTGCTAGCAATTTAGCTAACTATGGCTACACCTTC
13	-	many	TRBV29-1	TRBJ2-6	CSVDKSGANVLTF	TGCAGCGTTGATAAGTCCGGGGCCAACGTCCTGACTTTC
15	TRBD1	few	TRBV12-3/TRBV12-4	TRBJ2-3	CASSFDWQGGDTQYF	TGTGCCAGCAGTTTCGATTGGCAAGGGGGCGATACGCAGTATTTT
13	-	-	TRBV20-1	TRBJ2-7	CSAIQGFAYEQYF	TGCAGTGCTATTCAGGGGTTTGCCTACGAGCAGTACTTC
17	-	few	TRBV19	TRBJ2-1	CASSQVWGQFSYNEQFF	TGTGCCAGTAGCCAGGTTTGGGGCCAGTTCTCCTACAATGAGCAGTTCTTC
16	-	-	TRBV4-1	TRBJ2-3	CASSPWGPTSTDTQYF	TGCGCCAGCAGCCCATGGGGACCGACTAGCACAGATACGCAGTATTTT
14	-	-	TRBV10-3	TRBJ2-5	CAISDTGGGETQYF	TGTGCCATCAGTGACACGGGTGGAGGAGAGACCCAGTACTTC
14	-	-	TRBV29-1	TRBJ2-2	CSNGREGGTGELFF	TGCAGCAACGGACGGGAAGGCGGCACCGGGGAGCTGTTTTTT
15	-	few	TRBV6-5	TRBJ2-3	CASSYRGGTTDTQYF	TGTGCCAGCAGTTACCGGGGCGGGACCACAGATACGCAGTATTTT
15	-	few	TRBV12-3/TRBV12-4	TRBJ2-2	CASSQQGSGTGELFF	TGTGCCAGCAGTCAACAGGGAAGTGGCACCGGGGAGCTGTTTTTT
15	TRBD1	many	TRBV5-1	TRBJ2-5	CASSLWTGKGETQYF	TGCGCCAGCAGCTTGTGGACAGGGAAGGGAGAGACCCAGTACTTC
15	TRBD2	few	TRBV6-2/TRBV6-3	TRBJ2-7	CASIRAGGLTYEQYF	TGTGCCAGCATCCGTGCGGGGGGCCTAACCTACGAGCAGTACTTC
12	-	-	TRBV24-1	TRBJ2-3	CATSDPLGTQYF	TGTGCCACCAGTGACCCCCTGGGTACGCAGTATTTT
15	-	many	TRBV4-3	TRBJ2-1	CASSQEGGSYNEQFF	TGCGCCAGCAGCCAAGAAGGGGGCTCCTACAATGAGCAGTTCTTC
14	-	-	TRBV5-1	TRBJ2-3	CASSAGQNTDTQYF	TGCGCCAGCAGCGCTGGACAGAACACAGATACGCAGTATTTT
16	TRBD2	few	TRBV6-5	TRBJ2-5	CASSYFRLAGSETQYF	TGTGCCAGCAGTTACTTTAGACTAGCGGGAAGCGAGACCCAGTACTTC